This T cell receptor (beta chain) was retrieved from a study of blood T cell repertoires in COVID-19. Turning to the study itself: Samples came from the United States, Italy and Spain, spanning acute and convalescent COVID-19. PBMCs, B-cell-depleted T cells, or T cells were the source of the cDNA or gDNA that made up the material.

Clones were sequenced by immunoSEQ multiplex PCR, and TCRdb holds only the in-frame ones, with some missing. This repertoire shows roughly 150,000 clones, about 83% found once; its top ten account for 2.5% to 3%. Followed over time, Seattle patients had been enrolled while infection was active. The J segment lost 8 bases and the V segment lost 8 bases, leaving 14 bases of the junction unmatched. This CDR3 has 15 residues. Germline V gene data show CDR1 as LNHDA and CDR2 as SQIVND (reference sequence). This clonotype originated in an elderly woman with COVID-19, enrolled during active disease. The genes are TRBV19 and TRBJ1-4; TRBD1 agrees at 7 bases. The sample taken for sequencing was peripheral blood. In nucleotides, the CDR3 is TGTGCCAGTGCAAGGTCGACAGGGCTCTGGGAAAAACTGTTTTTT. It specifies CASARSTGLWEKLFF. The full variable domain, rest sourced from reference TRBV19 and TRBJ1-4, is DGGITQSPKYLFRKEGQNVTLSCEQNLNHDAMYWYRQDPGQGLRLIYYSQIVNDFQKGDIAEGYSVSREKKESFPLTVTSAQKNPTAFYLCASARSTGLWEKLFFGSGTQLSVL.